The 26 T cell receptor beta chains listed next were all sequenced from one sample in a study of cytomegalovirus exposure and HLA in healthy donors. PCR employed 60 Vbeta and 13 Jbeta primers. TCRdb's table, derived via immunoSEQ multiplex PCR, lists solely in-frame clones and lacks some. The table includes under 200,000 clones, roughly two thirds detected once. The sequencing sample was made of PBMCs. Source of these receptors: a woman aged 40-49 years in good health and CMV-seropositive.

This clone came up once. This sequence joins TRBV27 and TRBJ2-4, with 10 bases that match TRBD2. CDR1 MNHEY and CDR2 SMNVEV come from the germline V gene (reference sequence). The CDR3 consists of 14 residues. With 4 bases clipped from V and 8 bases from J, the junction kept 5 bases outside the gene matches. The CDR3 loop reads CASSSGTSVDIQYF. CDR3 in DNA: TGTGCCAGCAGTTCCGGGACTAGCGTCGACATTCAGTACTTC.

This CDR3 reads CASSHERNEQFF. CDR3 nucleotides: TGTGCCAGCAGCCACGAGCGCAATGAGCAGTTCTTC. The J gene is TRBJ2-1, the V gene TRBV7-2; D is ambiguous. Germline CDR1 is SGHTA and CDR2 is FQGNSA. The V end lost 5 bases, the J end lost 6 bases, and 8 bases lay between the germline ends. The CDR3 length is 12 residues. Full variable domain (rest looked up from reference TRBV7-2 and TRBJ2-1): GAGVSQSPSNKVTEKGKDVELRCDPISGHTALYWYRQSLGQGLEFLIYFQGNSAPDKSGLPSDRFSAERTGGSVSTLTIQRTQQEDSAVYLCASSHERNEQFFGPGTRLTVL.

V gene TRBV7-2 combines with J gene TRBJ2-7, with 7 nucleotides matching TRBD2. The V segment lost 3 bases and the J segment 1 base; nucleotides outside the gene matches: 3. This CDR3 comprises 14 residues. The germline CDR1 and CDR2 sequences are SGHTA and FQGNSA. The CDR3 here is CASSFAGESYEQYF. In nucleotides, the CDR3 is TGTGCCAGCAGCTTTGCGGGGGAATCCTACGAGCAGTACTTC.

The rearrangement uses TRBV5-6 and TRBJ2-2, with D unresolved. This CDR3 is 15 amino acids long. Between the trimmed V and J ends, which lost 1 base and 4 bases, there was a span of 11 bases. CDR1 is SGHDT, CDR2 YYEEEE, per germline. The DNA for the CDR3 is TGTGCCAGCAGCTTGATTACAGTAACCACCGGGGAGCTGTTTTTT. Its protein is CASSLITVTTGELFF.

J is TRBJ1-1 and V is TRBV7-9; a possible D gene is TRBD1 (5 bases). Germline assignment: CDR1 SEHNR and CDR2 FQNEAQ (reference sequence). The CDR3 spans 15 residues. V gave up 10 bases and J gave up 0 bases, with 18 bases separating them. CDR3 region: CATPKEQAMNTEAFF. The CDR3, as DNA: TGTGCCACCCCGAAGGAACAGGCCATGAACACTGAAGCTTTCTTT.

This clone showed up just a few times. V gene TRBV19 combines with J gene TRBJ1-2, with TRBD1 as a possible D gene (6 bases). The germline CDR1 and CDR2 sequences are LNHDA and SQIVND (reference sequence). V was clipped by 1 base and J by 2 bases, with 14 bases between them. The CDR3 length is 16 residues. CDR3 sequence (DNA): TGTGCCAGTAGTATAGGGCGAGCAGGGGACAACTATGGCTACACCTTC. Translating it yields CASSIGRAGDNYGYTF.

The chain has TRBV27 and TRBJ2-1; 7 positions match TRBD1. Trimming at V came to 4 bases and at J to 8 bases, leaving 11 bases not matched to a gene. The CDR3 has 15 amino acids. CDR1 MNHEY and CDR2 SMNVEV come from the germline V gene (reference sequence). CDR3 DNA: TGTGCCAGCAGTTGGGTCGACAGGGCGGTCGATGAGCAGTTCTTC. It specifies CASSWVDRAVDEQFF.

The rearrangement uses TRBV7-9 and TRBJ1-4, with D perhaps matching TRBD1 (6 bases). CDR1 is SEHNR, CDR2 FQNEAQ, per germline (reference sequence). The CDR3 totals 14 residues. The V and J ends lost 3 bases and 5 bases respectively, with 10 bases between them. This chain's CDR3 is CASSLDDRNEKLFF. DNA for the CDR3: TGTGCCAGCAGCTTGGATGACAGGAATGAAAAACTGTTTTTT.

The rearrangement links TRBV9 to TRBJ2-2, with D hard to call. This CDR3 region has 15 residues. Trimming left V 0 bases short and J 6 bases short, with 12 bases between. Germline values: CDR1 SGDLS, CDR2 YYNGEE. The DNA for the CDR3 is TGTGCCAGCAGCGTAGACGGCCCCGAGGCCGGGGAGCTGTTTTTT. Amino acid sequence: CASSVDGPEAGELFF.

The genes are TRBV13 and TRBJ1-4; D is uncertain. Germline values: CDR1 PRHDT, CDR2 FYEKMQ (reference sequence). The CDR3 has 17 amino acids. V lost 0 bases and J 0 bases, leaving 11 bases between the germline ends. The CDR3 protein is CASSLGAGLATNEKLFF. The DNA for the CDR3 is TGTGCCAGCAGCTTAGGGGCGGGTCTCGCAACTAATGAAAAACTGTTTTTT. The variable domain in full, with the rest retrieved from reference TRBV13 and TRBJ1-4, is AAGVIQSPRHLIKEKRETATLKCYPIPRHDTVYWYQQGPGQDPQFLISFYEKMQSDKGSIPDRFSAQQFSDYHSELNMSSLELGDSALYFCASSLGAGLATNEKLFFGSGTQLSVL.

Of note for this clone: This sample includes further DNA sequences coding for the same CDR3. The gene calls are TRBV7-2 and TRBJ2-3; possible D gene TRBD2, 5 bases. The V and J ends lost 5 bases and 1 base respectively, with 7 bases between them. From germline, CDR1 is SGHTA and CDR2 FQGNSA. This CDR3 comprises 13 residues. CDR3 in DNA: TGTGCCAGCAGCCTCGGGGGCACAGATACGCAGTATTTT. This encodes CASSLGGTDTQYF.

This clone appeared a single time. V gene TRBV18 combines with J gene TRBJ1-3; a weak D match, TRBD1 (6 bases). V dropped 5 bases and J dropped 2 bases, with 13 bases sitting between them. The CDR3 has 15 amino acids. Germline loops: CDR1 KGHSH, CDR2 LQKENI. CDR3 sequence: CASSSGQTTGNTIYF. DNA of the CDR3: TGTGCCAGCTCATCTGGACAGACCACTGGAAACACCATATATTTT.

The genes are TRBV19 and TRBJ1-4; TRBD1 matches at 8 bases. Per germline, CDR1 LNHDA and CDR2 SQIVND (reference sequence). The CDR3 consists of 14 residues. J lost 6 bases, V lost 7 bases, and 7 bases had no gene match. Here the CDR3 reads CASIPTGEDEKLFF. In DNA, the CDR3 is TGTGCCAGTATCCCGACAGGGGAAGATGAAAAACTGTTTTTT.

This chain uses TRBV29-1 with TRBJ1-2; D gene uncertain. Germline V gene sequence: CDR1 SQVTM, CDR2 ANQGSEA. The CDR3 spans 13 residues. V shed 4 bases and J shed 4 bases, with 13 bases lying between them. The CDR3 spells CSVVASGFYGYTF. CDR3 nucleotides: TGCAGCGTTGTCGCCTCCGGGTTCTATGGCTACACCTTC. The whole variable domain, remainder taken from reference TRBV29-1 and TRBJ1-2, is SAVISQKPSRDICQRGTSLTIQCQVDSQVTMMFWYRQQPGQSLTLIATANQGSEATYESGFVIDKFPISRPNLTFSTLTVSNMSPEDSSIYLCSVVASGFYGYTFGSGTRLTVV.

This sequence joins TRBV4-3 and TRBJ2-3, with 9 positions matching TRBD2. CDR1 is LGHNA, CDR2 YSLEER, per germline. The trim removed 0 bases at V and 6 bases at J, leaving 7 bases unmatched. The CDR3 runs 16 residues. This CDR3 is CASSQEGGGRVDTQYF. The CDR3 DNA sequence: TGCGCCAGCAGCCAAGAAGGTGGCGGGAGGGTGGATACGCAGTATTTT.

This clone was picked up a small number of times. The chain joins TRBV7-8 to TRBJ2-1; D is possibly TRBD2 (6 bases). Germline V lookup: CDR1 SGHVS, CDR2 FQNEAQ. V shed 4 bases and J shed 5 bases, with 6 bases lying between them. This CDR3 comprises 12 residues. The CDR3 loop reads CASSWRDNEQFF. In DNA, the CDR3 is TGTGCCAGCAGCTGGAGGGACAATGAGCAGTTCTTC. The full variable domain, in which reference TRBV7-8 and TRBJ2-1 provide the parts outside the CDR3, is GAGVSQSPRYKVAKRGQDVALRCDPISGHVSLFWYQQALGQGPEFLTYFQNEAQLDKSGLPSDRFFAERPEGSVSTLKIQRTQQEDSAVYLCASSWRDNEQFFGPGTRLTVL.

The rearrangement uses TRBV18 and TRBJ2-7; TRBD1 agrees at 8 bases. V lost 5 bases, J lost 2 bases, and 2 bases stayed unmatched. The CDR3 consists of 13 residues. The germline CDR1 and CDR2 sequences are KGHSH and LQKENI. This CDR3 reads CASSLQGAYEQYF. The DNA for the CDR3 is TGTGCCAGCTCATTACAGGGGGCCTACGAGCAGTACTTC.

This clone was found a few times. This chain uses TRBV25-1 with TRBJ2-2, with D possibly TRBD1 on 5 matching bases. V was pared by 7 bases and J by 0 bases, with 6 bases between. Germline values: CDR1 MGHDK, CDR2 SYGVNS. CDR3 length equals 13 residues. The CDR3 DNA sequence: TGTGCCAGCATACAGGCGAACACCGGGGAGCTGTTTTTT. Encoded protein: CASIQANTGELFF. The whole variable domain, filled in from reference TRBV25-1 and TRBJ2-2, reads EADIYQTPRYLVIGTGKKITLECSQTMGHDKMYWYQQDPGMELHLIHYSYGVNSTEKGDLSSESTVSRIRTEHFPLTLESARPSHTSQYLCASIQANTGELFFGEGSRLTVL.

This chain joins TRBV6-5 and TRBJ1-5; unclear D gene. This CDR3 is 13 amino acids long. Germline values: CDR1 MNHEY, CDR2 SVGAGI. V was pared by 7 bases and J by 2 bases, with 9 bases between. The CDR3 here is CASTLVGNQPQHF. For the CDR3, the DNA is TGTGCCAGCACACTGGTAGGCAATCAGCCCCAGCATTTT.

The chain uses TRBV27 and TRBJ2-5; 9 nucleotides line up with TRBD1. This CDR3 comprises 15 residues. CDR1 is MNHEY and CDR2 is SMNVEV in the germline V gene (reference sequence). J lost 5 bases, V lost 0 bases, and 4 bases had no gene match. The CDR3, as DNA: TGTGCCAGCAGTTTATCTGGGACAGGGCTTGAGACCCAGTACTTC. This translates into CASSLSGTGLETQYF.

The CDR3 protein is CASRPGLNNEQFF. The CDR3 DNA is TGCGCCAGCAGGCCGGGACTAAACAATGAGCAGTTCTTC. The chain recombines TRBV10-2 with TRBJ2-1, with TRBD2 matching over 7 bases. CDR1 and CDR2 (germline): WSHSY, SAAADI. The V gene end was trimmed by 6 bases and the J gene end by 5 bases; junction bases not matched to a gene: 4. The CDR3 runs 13 residues.

In its sample, this clone was seen a few times. The J gene is TRBJ1-2, the V gene TRBV28, with a possible D match to TRBD1 (5 bases). CDR1 MDHEN and CDR2 SYDVKM come from the germline V gene. The CDR3 length is 14 residues. The V and J ends lost 3 bases and 1 base respectively, with 9 bases between them. CDR3 sequence: CASSLAGFNYGYTF. CDR3 DNA: TGTGCCAGCAGTTTGGCAGGGTTTAACTATGGCTACACCTTC.

CDR3 protein: CASSTGTFYEQYF. The CDR3 nucleotides read TGCGCCAGCAGCACTGGGACTTTCTACGAGCAGTACTTC. The chain carries TRBV4-1 and TRBJ2-7; tentative D call: TRBD2 (6 bases). V dropped 5 bases and J dropped 3 bases, with 11 bases sitting between them. The CDR3 consists of 13 residues. CDR1 is MGHRA, CDR2 YSYEKL, per germline.

The J gene is TRBJ2-7, the V gene TRBV5-8; 7 bases map to TRBD1. Germline V CDR1 and CDR2: SGHTS, YDEGEE. V lost 2 bases to trimming and J lost 4 bases; unmatched junction nucleotides: 12. CDR3 length: 16 residues. This CDR3 is CASSFPGQLSLYEQYF. The CDR3 DNA reads TGTGCCAGCAGCTTCCCGGGACAGCTATCACTTTACGAGCAGTACTTC. Full variable domain (outside the CDR3, taken from reference TRBV5-8 and TRBJ2-7): EAGVTQSPTHLIKTRGQQATLRCSPISGHTSVYWYQQALGLGLQFLLWYDEGEERNRGNFPPRFSGRQFPNYSSELNVNALELEDSALYLCASSFPGQLSLYEQYFGPGTRLTVT.

The CDR3 DNA reads as TGTGCCAGCAGCCGGACAGGGTATATAACTTTGGACACTGAAGCTTTCTTT. Amino acid sequence: CASSRTGYITLDTEAFF. The chain combines TRBV11-2 with TRBJ1-1; 8 nucleotides match TRBD1. The germline gives CDR1 SGHAT, CDR2 FQNNGV. CDR3 size: 17 residues. J was trimmed by 3 bases and V by 5 bases; bases with no gene match: 14.

This chain connects TRBV7-2 to TRBJ1-2; 8 bases are a match to TRBD1. This CDR3 comprises 15 residues. Germline CDR1 SGHTA, CDR2 FQGNSA. The V segment lost 1 base and the J segment 8 bases; nucleotides outside the gene matches: 9. The CDR3: CASSLVGQAVGGYTF. Here the CDR3 DNA reads TGTGCCAGCAGCTTAGTGGGACAGGCCGTAGGGGGCTACACCTTC.